This TCR beta chain was recovered during a study of CD8+ T cells in alopecia areata. CD4+ cells obtained from about five patients were subjected to sorting into CD25+CD127- cells. Sequencing templates came from extracted RNA that was reverse transcribed into cDNA. Assay: immunoSEQ multiplex PCR; the TCRdb copy retains only in-frame clones and omits some. In the table there are about 37,000 clones, more than 50% of which are singletons. Trimming shortened V by 3 bases and J by 4 bases, and 15 bases separated the two germline ends. Germline V gene lookup returns CDR1 LGHNA and CDR2 YSLEER. The CDR3 is 15 amino acids.

The TCR originated in a human donor with alopecia areata. Material for sequencing was CD4+ Tregs sorted from blood. The chain recombines TRBV4-3 with TRBJ1-2; D remains unclear. The CDR3 reads CASSQSIGESYGYTF. The CDR3 DNA is TGCGCCAGCAGCCAGTCGATCGGAGAAAGCTATGGCTACACCTTC.